Reported below is one T cell receptor beta chain. What it binds is unknown. This CDR3 comprises 12 residues. Germline assignment: CDR1 LNHDA and CDR2 SQIVND (reference sequence). Trimming took 4 bases from V and 11 from J, leaving 14 bases between them. This sample is drawn from a study of T-cell memory formation after mild COVID-19. In the study overall: TCR clusters were mostly confined to one donor each. Study conclusions and caveats: Researchers could not confirm that second-wave clones peaking on day 37 targeted SARS-CoV-2. A balance of CD4 and CD8 characterized clones contracting day 15 to 85, whereas later expanders leaned CD4+.

TCRalpha and TCRbeta libraries used 5'RACE with constant-segment primers and UMIs. One entry per CDR3 protein results from TCRdb running MiXCR on the 5' RACE reads. The sample holds a few hundred thousand distinct CDR3 sequences, about 22% seen once. This receptor was obtained from an adult woman who had mild COVID-19 (a few samples of this study predate the infection). Cell type and time point are not known. The specimen sequenced was PBMCs or a T cell subset sorted from them (not recorded which). This sequence joins TRBV19 and TRBJ1-1, with D possibly TRBD1 on 6 matching bases. The CDR3 sequence is CASSKRQDRAFF. The CDR3 region has the DNA TGTGCCAGTAGTAAAAGACAGGATCGGGCTTTCTTT.